These 23 T cell receptor beta chains were sequenced from one sample in a study of cytomegalovirus exposure and HLA in healthy donors. Vbeta (60) and Jbeta (13) primers were used in the PCR. The method was immunoSEQ multiplex PCR; TCRdb's version includes in-frame clones alone and lacks a portion of them. The sample includes 90,000 to 150,000 clones, about 8% seen only once; the top ten take around 6%. The sequenced material came from PBMCs. These receptors were obtained from a woman aged 40 to 55 in good health and CMV-seropositive.

This clone has a handful of counts. The chain uses TRBV5-6 and TRBJ2-7, with D possibly TRBD2 on 5 matching bases. V dropped 0 bases and J dropped 3 bases, with 10 bases sitting between them. Per the germline V gene, CDR1 is SGHDT and CDR2 is YYEEEE. The CDR3 consists of 14 residues. CDR3 bases: TGTGCCAGCAGCTTGGAACCGGGGAGCTACGAGCAGTACTTC. It translates to CASSLEPGSYEQYF.

This clone was found many times. The chain employs TRBV6-1 and TRBJ2-1, with TRBD2 identical over 11 bases. This CDR3 spans 16 amino acids. V trimming: 4 bases; J trimming: 4 bases; junction bases outside the gene matches: 6. Germline V CDR1 and CDR2: MNHNS, SASEGT. This CDR3 is CASSGRLAGTYNEQFF. CDR3 DNA sequence: TGTGCCAGCAGTGGCCGACTAGCGGGGACTTACAATGAGCAGTTCTTC.

In this sample, this clone turned up a few times. The V and J genes are TRBV5-1 and TRBJ2-7; perhaps TRBD2 as D (6 bases). The germline V gene encodes CDR1 SGHRS and CDR2 YFSETQ. This CDR3 is 18 amino acids long. With 2 bases removed from V and 0 bases from J, the gap between germline ends came to 21 bases. The CDR3 sequence: CASSLGRDFNVGSYEQYF. The CDR3 DNA follows: TGCGCCAGCAGCTTAGGAAGGGACTTCAATGTTGGCTCCTACGAGCAGTACTTC.

This clone was detected a few times. This chain uses TRBV6-1 with TRBJ1-5; TRBD1 matches 8 bases. Losses at the gene ends were 3 bases for V and 3 bases for J; bases not matched to a gene: 1. Germline CDR1 and CDR2: MNHNS and SASEGT. The CDR3 has 14 amino acids. In DNA, the CDR3 is TGTGCCAGCAGTGAGGACAGGGTCAATCAGCCCCAGCATTTT. This translates into CASSEDRVNQPQHF.

This clone was counted a few times. V and J are TRBV5-1 and TRBJ1-2, with 10 bases lining up with TRBD1. V was pared by 0 bases and J by 3 bases, with 5 bases of the junction left unmatched. This CDR3 is 16 amino acids long. Germline assignment: CDR1 SGHRS and CDR2 YFSETQ. The CDR3 loop reads CASSLEGTGEDYGYTF. In nucleotides, the CDR3 is TGCGCCAGCAGCTTGGAAGGGACAGGGGAGGACTATGGCTACACCTTC.

This clone showed up just once. V usage is TRBV19 and J usage is TRBJ1-5; 12 positions match TRBD1. There are 17 residues in the CDR3. The V segment lost 6 bases and the J segment 6 bases; nucleotides outside the gene matches: 12. The germline V gene has CDR1 LNHDA and CDR2 SQIVND (reference sequence). The CDR3 nucleotides read TGTGCCAGTAGGGCTAACTTCGGGACAGGGGGCGGTCAGCCCCAGCATTTT. Protein: CASRANFGTGGGQPQHF. The variable domain in full, with the rest retrieved from reference TRBV19 and TRBJ1-5, is DGGITQSPKYLFRKEGQNVTLSCEQNLNHDAMYWYRQDPGQGLRLIYYSQIVNDFQKGDIAEGYSVSREKKESFPLTVTSAQKNPTAFYLCASRANFGTGGGQPQHFGDGTRLSIL.

The V and J genes are TRBV5-1 and TRBJ1-1, with 8 bases lining up with TRBD1. The germline gives CDR1 SGHRS, CDR2 YFSETQ. With 4 bases clipped from V and 10 bases from J, the junction kept 9 bases outside the gene matches. The CDR3 is 13 residues long. CDR3 nucleotide sequence: TGCGCCAGCAGCACCGGACAGGGAGAAGGAGCTTTCTTT. It specifies CASSTGQGEGAFF.

This clone occurred a few times. This chain links TRBV4-1 with TRBJ2-5, with D tentatively TRBD2 (6 bases). This CDR3 is built from 14 residues. Trimming shortened V by 1 base and J by 4 bases, and 10 bases separated the two germline ends. Germline CDR1 and CDR2: MGHRA and YSYEKL. CDR3 in DNA: TGCGCCAGCAGCCAAGTTGGGGGAGGAGAGACCCAGTACTTC. It translates to CASSQVGGGETQYF.

This clone occurred a few times. V gene TRBV2 combines with J gene TRBJ2-7; D perhaps matches TRBD2 (5 bases). CDR3 length equals 14 residues. The germline gives CDR1 SNHLY, CDR2 FYNNEI. Trimming stripped 7 bases from V and 4 bases from J, with 17 bases between. This chain's CDR3 is CASKIGLAAYEQYF. The DNA for the CDR3 is TGTGCCAGCAAAATAGGCCTAGCAGCTTACGAGCAGTACTTC.

This clone turned up a few times. The V gene is TRBV7-9, the J gene TRBJ1-1, with 8 bases matching TRBD1. Per the germline V gene, CDR1 is SEHNR and CDR2 is FQNEAQ (reference sequence). V lost 1 base, J lost 5 bases, and 6 bases stayed unmatched. The CDR3 runs to 15 residues. The CDR3 DNA is TGTGCCAGCAGCTTAGTGGTTGACAGGGGTACTGAAGCTTTCTTT. Translating it yields CASSLVVDRGTEAFF.

This chain uses TRBV7-7 with TRBJ2-1; D perhaps matches TRBD1 (5 bases). This CDR3 has 15 amino acids. V was cut by 5 bases and J by 2 bases, with 13 bases left in between. Germline lookup yields CDR1 SSHAT and CDR2 FNYEAQ (reference sequence). The CDR3 DNA follows: TGTGCCAGCAGCGTCGACAGAGAGCCCTACAATGAGCAGTTCTTC. Protein: CASSVDREPYNEQFF.

J is TRBJ1-1 and V is TRBV5-1, with 9 bases lining up with TRBD1. Per the germline V gene, CDR1 is SGHRS and CDR2 is YFSETQ. J was trimmed by 4 bases and V by 4 bases; bases with no gene match: 5. The CDR3 has 14 amino acids. CDR3 nucleotides: TGCGCCAGCAGCGTGGACAGGGGAGGCACTGAAGCTTTCTTT. Its translation is CASSVDRGGTEAFF.

The CDR3 region has the DNA TGTGCCAGCAGTTTATTAGGGGGGGCTGGTGGGTGGACAGATACGCAGTATTTT. Translating it yields CASSLLGGAGGWTDTQYF. V usage is TRBV28 and J usage is TRBJ2-3; D possibly corresponds to TRBD2 (7 bases). The CDR3 length is 18 residues. The ends were cut back, 1 base at V and 3 bases at J, with 20 bases in the middle. Germline values: CDR1 MDHEN, CDR2 SYDVKM. Using reference TRBV28 and TRBJ2-3 for the parts outside the CDR3, the full variable domain is DVKVTQSSRYLVKRTGEKVFLECVQDMDHENMFWYRQDPGLGLRLIYFSYDVKMKEKGDIPEGYSVSREKKERFSLILESASTNQTSMYLCASSLLGGAGGWTDTQYFGPGTRLTVL.

This chain connects TRBV28 to TRBJ1-2, with 7 bases identical to TRBD1. Germline V gives CDR1 MDHEN, CDR2 SYDVKM. The V and J ends lost 6 bases and 1 base, in that order; junction bases with no gene match: 5. The CDR3 loop spans 14 amino acids. CDR3 loop: CASRRQGLNYGYTF. CDR3 DNA: TGTGCCAGCAGACGACAGGGTCTTAACTATGGCTACACCTTC.

This chain uses TRBV5-4 with TRBJ2-1; 10 bases match TRBD1. This CDR3 has 15 amino acids. Germline V gene data show CDR1 as SGHNT and CDR2 as YYREEE (reference sequence). V was clipped by 4 bases and J by 6 bases; unmatched bases: 7. This CDR3 is CASSIFRDRGNEQFF. CDR3 DNA sequence: TGTGCCAGCAGCATTTTCCGGGACAGGGGCAATGAGCAGTTCTTC.

The chain links TRBV15 to TRBJ1-1; TRBD1 matches 7 bases. CDR1 is LNHNV, CDR2 YYDKDF, per germline (reference sequence). Trimming took 2 bases from V and 5 from J; bases not matched to a gene: 8. The CDR3 has 15 residues. CDR3 protein: CATSRTGEGRTEAFF. The CDR3 DNA sequence: TGTGCCACCAGCAGAACAGGGGAAGGTCGAACTGAAGCTTTCTTT.

This clone has just a few counts. This chain uses TRBV5-1 with TRBJ1-4, with D possibly TRBD1 on 5 matching bases. The CDR3 consists of 15 residues. V was trimmed by 0 bases and J by 6 bases, leaving 12 bases between them. Per the germline V gene, CDR1 is SGHRS and CDR2 is YFSETQ. For the CDR3, the DNA is TGCGCCAGCAGCTTGGTGGGGGGAGGTGATGAAAAACTGTTTTTT. Its protein is CASSLVGGGDEKLFF.

Notes on this clone: A junction boundary mismatches the germline segment, possibly from a read error. The chain employs TRBV5-4 and TRBJ1-2; D might be TRBD1 (6 bases). Per the germline V gene, CDR1 is SGHNT and CDR2 is YYREEE (reference sequence). The CDR3 runs to 13 residues. CDR3 nucleotides: TGTGCCAGCAGCTTGGCAGGGGACTATGGCTACTCCTTC. Its protein product is CASSLAGDYGYSF.

This clone was picked up a small number of times. The chain employs TRBV7-3 and TRBJ2-3; TRBD1 agrees at 8 bases. J gave up 2 bases and V 5 bases, and 9 bases lay outside the gene matches. The CDR3 is 16 residues long. Germline lookup yields CDR1 SGHTA and CDR2 FQGTGA. Here the CDR3 reads CASSPGMDRVTDTQYF. CDR3 in DNA: TGTGCCAGCAGCCCCGGGATGGACAGGGTCACAGATACGCAGTATTTT.

The chain links TRBV19 to TRBJ1-3; TRBD1 matches 9 bases. CDR1 is LNHDA, CDR2 SQIVND, per germline (reference sequence). CDR3 length equals 16 residues. The V and J ends lost 5 bases and 0 bases, in that order; junction bases with no gene match: 5. CDR3 DNA sequence: TGTGCCAGTAGTGAACAGGGGGCGAGCTCTGGAAACACCATATATTTT. Translating it yields CASSEQGASSGNTIYF.

The J gene is TRBJ2-7, the V gene TRBV18, with TRBD1 matching 8 bases. Germline V gene data show CDR1 as KGHSH and CDR2 as LQKENI. The CDR3 runs to 16 residues. V trimming: 2 bases; J trimming: 0 bases; junction bases outside the gene matches: 6. The CDR3 bases are TGTGCCAGCTCACCAAGAGGGACAGGAAGCTCCTACGAGCAGTACTTC. Its protein product is CASSPRGTGSSYEQYF.

The chain links TRBV11-2 to TRBJ2-7, with a weak D call TRBD2 (5 bases). Trimming left V 1 base short and J 3 bases short, with 13 bases between. The germline V gene has CDR1 SGHAT and CDR2 FQNNGV. The CDR3 totals 15 residues. The CDR3 DNA follows: TGTGCCAGCAGCTTAGTTGGGTTAGGAGGCTACGAGCAGTACTTC. The encoded protein is CASSLVGLGGYEQYF.

The chain uses TRBV28 and TRBJ2-7; the D gene is possibly TRBD1 (5 bases). Trimming took 2 bases from V and 5 from J, leaving 10 bases between them. This CDR3 spans 13 amino acids. CDR1 is MDHEN, CDR2 SYDVKM, per germline. CDR3 bases: TGTGCCAGCAGTTTACTCGACAGTAACGAGCAGTACTTC. Amino acids: CASSLLDSNEQYF.